This T cell receptor beta chain originates from a study of blood T cell repertoires in COVID-19. Study-wide background: Collection of acute and convalescent COVID-19 samples took place in the United States, Italy and Spain.

Between the trimmed V and J ends, which lost 5 bases and 2 bases, there was a span of 12 bases. Germline V lookup: CDR1 KGHDR, CDR2 SFDVKD. CDR3 length equals 14 residues. Original analysis: Amplifying reference gene primers gave estimates of nucleated cell counts. Data came from immunoSEQ multiplex PCR; TCRdb stores just in-frame clones and leaves some out. The V and J calls and the clone size are those of that table, but D and trimming were determined from the DNA. The sample carries around 110,000 clones, 70% to 80% recorded once. The sequencing sample was made of peripheral blood. The clonotype was recovered from a man older than 75 with COVID-19, enrolled during active disease. The chain recombines TRBV24-1 with TRBJ2-7, with D perhaps matching TRBD1 (6 bases). The CDR3 sequence: CATSAQGPPYEQYF. For the CDR3, the DNA is TGTGCCACCAGTGCACAGGGCCCTCCCTACGAGCAGTACTTC.